This TCR beta chain was captured in a study of T cells in localized non-small cell lung cancer. General study points: The study detected a median around 57 of the top 100 tumor clones in adjacent lung. Measurement of T cell clonality placed uninvolved adjacent lung highest, above the level in tumor. A higher density of T cells in blood coincided with extended overall survival. Without multi-region sequencing, intratumor heterogeneity could not be excluded.

Concerning this clone: The antigen is unknown.

Sequencing used immunoSEQ multiplex PCR; TCRdb keeps in-frame clones, though not all of them. The table lists some 10,000 clones, around 79% of them singletons. The sequence was collected from a male donor at least 60 years old with stage I lung adenocarcinoma. Sequenced here: peripheral blood, sampled before any cancer treatment.

The DNA of the CDR3 is TGCGCCAGCAGGAATCAGGTCCCAAACACAGATACGCAGTATTTT. This codes for CASRNQVPNTDTQYF. V gene TRBV5-1 combines with J gene TRBJ2-3, with D hard to call. V lost 5 bases to trimming and J lost 2 bases, with 15 bases between them. The CDR3 contains 15 residues. Germline values: CDR1 SGHRS, CDR2 YFSETQ. Supplemented by reference TRBV5-1 and TRBJ2-3, the full variable domain reads KAGVTQTPRYLIKTRGQQVTLSCSPISGHRSVSWYQQTPGQGLQFLFEYFSETQRNKGNFPGRFSGRQFSNSRSEMNVSTLELGDSALYLCASRNQVPNTDTQYFGPGTRLTVL.